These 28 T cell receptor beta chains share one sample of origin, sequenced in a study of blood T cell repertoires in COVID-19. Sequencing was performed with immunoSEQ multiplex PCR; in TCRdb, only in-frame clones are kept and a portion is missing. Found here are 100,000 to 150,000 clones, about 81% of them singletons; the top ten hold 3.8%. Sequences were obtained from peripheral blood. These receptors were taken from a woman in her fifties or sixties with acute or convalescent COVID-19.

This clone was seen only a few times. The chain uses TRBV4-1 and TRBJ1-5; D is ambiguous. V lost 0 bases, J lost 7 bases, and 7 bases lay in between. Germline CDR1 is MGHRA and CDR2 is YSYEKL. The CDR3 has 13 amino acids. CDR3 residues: CASSQDEIQPQHF. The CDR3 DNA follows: TGCGCCAGCAGCCAAGATGAGATACAGCCCCAGCATTTT.

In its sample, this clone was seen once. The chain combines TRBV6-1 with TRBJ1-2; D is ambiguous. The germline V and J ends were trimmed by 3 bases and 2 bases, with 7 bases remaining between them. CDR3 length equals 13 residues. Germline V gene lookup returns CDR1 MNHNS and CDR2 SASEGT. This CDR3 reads CASSEYLNYGYTF. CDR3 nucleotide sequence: TGTGCCAGCAGTGAGTACCTAAACTATGGCTACACCTTC.

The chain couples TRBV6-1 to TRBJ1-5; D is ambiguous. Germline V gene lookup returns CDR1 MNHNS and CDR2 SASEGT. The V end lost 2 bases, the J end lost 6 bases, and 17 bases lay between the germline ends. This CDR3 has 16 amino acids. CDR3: CASSELGSRAAQPQHF. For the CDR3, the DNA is TGTGCCAGCAGTGAATTAGGGAGTAGGGCCGCTCAGCCCCAGCATTTT.

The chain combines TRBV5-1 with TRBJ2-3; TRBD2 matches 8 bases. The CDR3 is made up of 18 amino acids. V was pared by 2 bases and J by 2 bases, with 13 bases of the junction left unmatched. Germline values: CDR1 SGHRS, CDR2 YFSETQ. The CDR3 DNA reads TGCGCCAGCAGCTTTGGTTACGGGATAGCGGGGAACACAGATACGCAGTATTTT. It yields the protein CASSFGYGIAGNTDTQYF.

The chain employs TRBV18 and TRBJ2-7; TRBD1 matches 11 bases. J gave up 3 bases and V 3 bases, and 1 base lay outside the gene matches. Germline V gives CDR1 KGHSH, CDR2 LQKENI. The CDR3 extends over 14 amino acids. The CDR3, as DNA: TGTGCCAGCTCACCGGGACAGGGGGTCTACGAGCAGTACTTC. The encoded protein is CASSPGQGVYEQYF. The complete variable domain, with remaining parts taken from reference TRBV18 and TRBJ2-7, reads NAGVMQNPRHLVRRRGQEARLRCSPMKGHSHVYWYRQLPEEGLKFMVYLQKENIIDESGMPKERFSAEFPKEGPSILRIQQVVRGDSAAYFCASSPGQGVYEQYFGPGTRLTVT.

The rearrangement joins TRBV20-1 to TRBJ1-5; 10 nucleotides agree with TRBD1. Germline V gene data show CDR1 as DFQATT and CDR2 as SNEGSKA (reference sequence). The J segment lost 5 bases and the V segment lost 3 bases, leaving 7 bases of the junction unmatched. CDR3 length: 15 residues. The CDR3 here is CSASPGQGFHQPQHF. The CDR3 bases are TGCAGTGCTAGTCCGGGACAGGGGTTTCATCAGCCCCAGCATTTT.

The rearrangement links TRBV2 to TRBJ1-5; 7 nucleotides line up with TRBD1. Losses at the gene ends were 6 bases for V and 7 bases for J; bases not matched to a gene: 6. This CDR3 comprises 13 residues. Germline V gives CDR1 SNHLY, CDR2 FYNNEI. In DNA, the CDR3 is TGTGCCAGCAGAATGACAGGGCTGCAGCCCCAGCATTTT. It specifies CASRMTGLQPQHF.

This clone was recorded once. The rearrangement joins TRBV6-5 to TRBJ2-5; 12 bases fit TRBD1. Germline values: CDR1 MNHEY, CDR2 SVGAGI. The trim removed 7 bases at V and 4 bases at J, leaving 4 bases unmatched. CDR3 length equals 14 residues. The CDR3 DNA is TGTGCCAGCAACCGGGACAGGGGGCGAGAGACCCAGTACTTC. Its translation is CASNRDRGRETQYF.

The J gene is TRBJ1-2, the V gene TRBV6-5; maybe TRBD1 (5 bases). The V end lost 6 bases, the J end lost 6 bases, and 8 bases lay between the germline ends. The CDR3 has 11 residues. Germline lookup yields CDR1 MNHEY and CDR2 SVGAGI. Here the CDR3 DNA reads TGTGCCAGCAGCTGGGGGGATGGCTACACCTTC. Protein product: CASSWGDGYTF.

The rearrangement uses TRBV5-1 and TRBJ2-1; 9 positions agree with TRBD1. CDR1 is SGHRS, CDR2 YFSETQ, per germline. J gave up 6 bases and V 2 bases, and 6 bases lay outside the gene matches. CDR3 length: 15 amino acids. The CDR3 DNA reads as TGCGCCAGCAGCTTTATCGGACAGGGGATCAATGAGCAGTTCTTC. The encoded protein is CASSFIGQGINEQFF.

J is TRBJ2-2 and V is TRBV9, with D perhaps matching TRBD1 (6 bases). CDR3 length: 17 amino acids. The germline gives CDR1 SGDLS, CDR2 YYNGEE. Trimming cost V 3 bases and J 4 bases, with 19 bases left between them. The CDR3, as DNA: TGTGCCAGCAGCGCAGGTGGGGCAGGGGCTATCACCGGGGAGCTGTTTTTT. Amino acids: CASSAGGAGAITGELFF.

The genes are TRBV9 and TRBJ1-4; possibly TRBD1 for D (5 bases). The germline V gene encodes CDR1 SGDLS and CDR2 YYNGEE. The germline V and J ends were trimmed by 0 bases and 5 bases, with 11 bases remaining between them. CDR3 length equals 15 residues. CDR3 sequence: CASSVGGEENEKLFF. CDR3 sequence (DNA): TGTGCCAGCAGCGTAGGGGGGGAGGAGAATGAAAAACTGTTTTTT.

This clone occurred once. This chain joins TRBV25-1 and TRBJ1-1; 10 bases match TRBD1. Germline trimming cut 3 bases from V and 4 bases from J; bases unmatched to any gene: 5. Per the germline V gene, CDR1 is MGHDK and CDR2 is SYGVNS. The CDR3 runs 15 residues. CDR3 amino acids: CASSDLGQGFTEAFF. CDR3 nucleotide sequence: TGTGCCAGCAGTGACTTGGGACAGGGGTTCACTGAAGCTTTCTTT.

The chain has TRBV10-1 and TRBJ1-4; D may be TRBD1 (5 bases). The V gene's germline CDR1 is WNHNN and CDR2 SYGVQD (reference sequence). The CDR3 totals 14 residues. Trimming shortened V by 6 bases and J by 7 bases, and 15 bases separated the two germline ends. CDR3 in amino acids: CASSAGLPPEKLFF. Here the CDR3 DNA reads TGCGCCAGCAGCGCGGGACTACCTCCTGAAAAACTGTTTTTT.

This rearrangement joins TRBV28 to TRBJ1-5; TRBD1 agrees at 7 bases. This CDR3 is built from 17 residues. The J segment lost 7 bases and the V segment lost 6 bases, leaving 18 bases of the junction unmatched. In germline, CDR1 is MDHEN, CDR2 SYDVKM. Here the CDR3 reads CASSYLKTGTVGQPQHF. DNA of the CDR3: TGTGCCAGCAGCTACCTTAAGACAGGGACGGTGGGACAGCCCCAGCATTTT. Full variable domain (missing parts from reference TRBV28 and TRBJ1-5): DVKVTQSSRYLVKRTGEKVFLECVQDMDHENMFWYRQDPGLGLRLIYFSYDVKMKEKGDIPEGYSVSREKKERFSLILESASTNQTSMYLCASSYLKTGTVGQPQHFGDGTRLSIL.

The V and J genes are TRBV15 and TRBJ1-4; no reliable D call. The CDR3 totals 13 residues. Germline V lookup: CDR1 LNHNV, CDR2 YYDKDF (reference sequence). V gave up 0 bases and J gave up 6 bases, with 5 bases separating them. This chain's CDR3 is CATSRDHYEKLFF. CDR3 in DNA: TGTGCCACCAGCAGAGACCATTATGAAAAACTGTTTTTT.

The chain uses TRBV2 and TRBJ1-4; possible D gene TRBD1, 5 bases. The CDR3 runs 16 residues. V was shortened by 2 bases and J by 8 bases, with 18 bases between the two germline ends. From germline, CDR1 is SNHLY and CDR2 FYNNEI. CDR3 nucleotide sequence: TGTGCCAGCAGTGAAAGTTTCTCGGGGGTTGAAGAAAAACTGTTTTTT. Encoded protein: CASSESFSGVEEKLFF.

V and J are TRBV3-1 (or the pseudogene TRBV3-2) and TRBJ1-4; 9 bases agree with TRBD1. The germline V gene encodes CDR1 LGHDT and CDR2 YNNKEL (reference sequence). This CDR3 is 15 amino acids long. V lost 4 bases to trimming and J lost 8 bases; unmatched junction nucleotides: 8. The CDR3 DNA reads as TGTGCCAGCAGCCTTGCCGGGACAGGGAGGGAAAAACTGTTTTTT. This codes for CASSLAGTGREKLFF.

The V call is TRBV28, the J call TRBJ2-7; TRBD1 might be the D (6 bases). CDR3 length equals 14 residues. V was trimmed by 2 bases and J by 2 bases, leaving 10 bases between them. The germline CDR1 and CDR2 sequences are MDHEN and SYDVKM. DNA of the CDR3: TGTGCCAGCAGTTTAGGGACAAGAGCCTACGAGCAGTACTTC. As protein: CASSLGTRAYEQYF. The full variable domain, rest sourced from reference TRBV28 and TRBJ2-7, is DVKVTQSSRYLVKRTGEKVFLECVQDMDHENMFWYRQDPGLGLRLIYFSYDVKMKEKGDIPEGYSVSREKKERFSLILESASTNQTSMYLCASSLGTRAYEQYFGPGTRLTVT.

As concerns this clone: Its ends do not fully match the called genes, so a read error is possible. The CDR3 reads CASSSSREDSALF. The CDR3 DNA follows: TGTGCCAGCAGCTCCTCGCGGGAAGACAGCGCCCTTTTT. The genes are TRBV11-2 and TRBJ1-4, with D possibly TRBD1 on 5 matching bases. CDR3 length: 13 residues. Germline lookup yields CDR1 SGHAT and CDR2 FQNNGV.

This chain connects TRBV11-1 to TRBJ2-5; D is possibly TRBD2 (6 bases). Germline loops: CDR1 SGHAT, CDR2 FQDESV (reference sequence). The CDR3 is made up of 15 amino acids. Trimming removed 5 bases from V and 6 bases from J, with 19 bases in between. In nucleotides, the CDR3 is TGTGCCAGCAGCCACCGACTAGGGAAGACGCAGACCCAGTACTTC. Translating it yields CASSHRLGKTQTQYF. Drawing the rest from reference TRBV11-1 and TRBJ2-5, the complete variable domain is EAEVAQSPRYKITEKSQAVAFWCDPISGHATLYWYRQILGQGPELLVQFQDESVVDDSQLPKDRFSAERLKGVDSTLKIQPAELGDSAMYLCASSHRLGKTQTQYFGPGTRLLVL.

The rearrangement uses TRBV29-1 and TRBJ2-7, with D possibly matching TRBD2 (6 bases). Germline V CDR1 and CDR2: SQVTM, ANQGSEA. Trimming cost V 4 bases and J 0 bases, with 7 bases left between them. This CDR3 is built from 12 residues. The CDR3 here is CSVGRDSYEQYF. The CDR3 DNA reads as TGCAGCGTTGGGCGGGACTCCTACGAGCAGTACTTC.

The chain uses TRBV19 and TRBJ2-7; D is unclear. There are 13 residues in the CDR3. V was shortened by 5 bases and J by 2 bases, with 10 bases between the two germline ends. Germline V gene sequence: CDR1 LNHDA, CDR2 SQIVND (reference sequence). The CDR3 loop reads CASSARNTYEQYF. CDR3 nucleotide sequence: TGTGCCAGTAGTGCGCGCAATACCTACGAGCAGTACTTC.

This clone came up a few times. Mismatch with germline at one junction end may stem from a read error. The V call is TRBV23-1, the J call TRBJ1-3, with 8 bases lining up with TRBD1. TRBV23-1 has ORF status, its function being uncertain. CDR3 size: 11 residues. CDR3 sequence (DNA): TGCGCCAGCAGTCGTCGGGGGACAGGTAGTTTT. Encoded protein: CASSRRGTGSF.

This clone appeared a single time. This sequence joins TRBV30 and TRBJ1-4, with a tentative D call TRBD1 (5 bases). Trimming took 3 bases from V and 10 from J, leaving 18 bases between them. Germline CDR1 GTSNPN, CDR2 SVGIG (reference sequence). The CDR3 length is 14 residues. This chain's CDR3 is CAWSLFGGVGKLFF. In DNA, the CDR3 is TGTGCCTGGAGCCTATTCGGAGGGGTGGGAAAACTGTTTTTT.

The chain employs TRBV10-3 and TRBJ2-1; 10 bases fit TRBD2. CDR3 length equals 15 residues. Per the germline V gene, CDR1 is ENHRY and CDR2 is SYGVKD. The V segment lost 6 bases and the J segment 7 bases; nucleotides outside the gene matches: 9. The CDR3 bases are TGTGCCATCAGCGAGCGGGGGGGCGTTACGAATGAGCAGTTCTTC. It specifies CAISERGGVTNEQFF.

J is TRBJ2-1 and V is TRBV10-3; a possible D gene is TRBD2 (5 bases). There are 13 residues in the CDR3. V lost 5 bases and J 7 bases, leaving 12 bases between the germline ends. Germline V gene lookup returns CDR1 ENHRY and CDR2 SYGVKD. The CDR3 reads CAISQDSENEQFF. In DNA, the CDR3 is TGTGCCATCAGTCAGGACTCCGAGAATGAGCAGTTCTTC.

The CDR3 reads CAISPGQSYNEQFF. CDR3 coding DNA: TGTGCCATCAGCCCGGGACAGTCCTACAATGAGCAGTTCTTC. The chain combines TRBV10-3 with TRBJ2-1; 7 positions match TRBD1. In germline, CDR1 is ENHRY, CDR2 SYGVKD. Losses at the gene ends were 6 bases for V and 1 base for J; bases not matched to a gene: 3. The CDR3 has 14 amino acids.